The T cell receptor beta chain described here comes from a study of T cells in Graves' hyperthyroidism and ophthalmopathy. General study findings and limits: A model using 13 V-J features told ophthalmopathy apart from stable hyperthyroidism.

Ophthalmopathy patients had moderate-to-severe active disease, CAS ≥3, NOSPECS ≥4, and disease duration under 3 months. This clonotype came up many times. Its antigen is currently unknown. From RNA transcripts, TCR beta CDR3 regions were amplified. HTBI primers were used for first-round RT-PCR of the TCR CDR3. TCRdb analysed the multiplex PCR reads with MiXCR anew, one entry per CDR3 protein. The sample has a few hundred thousand distinct CDR3 sequences, 13% to 15% seen once. Germline V gives CDR1 SEHNR, CDR2 FQNEAQ (reference sequence). This CDR3 contains 13 residues. V was trimmed by 7 bases and J by 2 bases, leaving 11 bases between them.

The sequence was collected from a woman aged 30 to 39 with Graves' ophthalmopathy. V usage is TRBV7-9 and J usage is TRBJ2-5; tentatively, D is TRBD1 (5 bases). The sequenced material came from blood. CDR3 DNA sequence: TGTGCCAGCAACACCCGACAGCAAGAGACCCAGTACTTC. Translation: CASNTRQQETQYF.